This T cell receptor beta chain was observed in a study of cytomegalovirus exposure and HLA in healthy donors. Findings of the study overall: Usually a TCR sequence was rare, but some public TCRs were found in many donors. The study listed some 160 cytomegalovirus-associated TCR beta chains.

The donors were part of the roughly 130-subject validation cohort, which stood apart from the roughly 640-subject first cohort. Clones were sequenced by immunoSEQ multiplex PCR, and TCRdb holds only the in-frame ones, with some missing. The sample includes some 120,000 clones, 85% to 90% of them seen just once. V shed 7 bases, J shed 4 bases, and the junction held 9 bases outside the gene matches. Germline CDR1 and CDR2: SEHNR and FQNEAQ (reference sequence). This CDR3 comprises 14 residues. Only one count was recorded for this clone. The target antigen is unknown. The chain has TRBV7-9 and TRBJ2-7; 8 positions agree with TRBD2. The source material was PBMCs. The TCR was taken from a young man in good health and CMV-seronegative. The CDR3 reads CASIDGGTSYEQYF. As DNA, the CDR3 is TGTGCCAGCATCGATGGGGGGACTAGTTACGAGCAGTACTTC.